This T cell receptor (beta chain) was sequenced during a study of blood T cells in healthy people across ages. This clonotype appeared many times. Its antigen remains unidentified. Extracted total RNA amounted to at least 5 micrograms for each sample. Combining a sample-barcoded 5' primer with a J-beta primer mix, a second PCR ran for roughly 7 to 12 cycles. TCRdb fed the 5' RACE reads into MiXCR, producing one record per CDR3 protein. This sample has more than 800,000 distinct CDR3 sequences, with 29% found just once. Findings and caveats of the study: Expanded clonotype changes were possibly confounded by unknown donor CMV status.

The clonotype comes from a woman aged 80 or over in good health. Sequencing was performed on blood.

The CDR3 nucleotides read TGTGCCAGCAGTTATGGAGGGACTGAAGCTTTCTTT. Its translation: CASSYGGTEAFF. V and J are TRBV6-5 and TRBJ1-1; D call uncertain. The germline V and J ends were trimmed by 3 bases and 5 bases, with 7 bases remaining between them. Germline CDR1 reads MNHEY; CDR2 reads SVGAGI. This CDR3 comprises 12 residues.